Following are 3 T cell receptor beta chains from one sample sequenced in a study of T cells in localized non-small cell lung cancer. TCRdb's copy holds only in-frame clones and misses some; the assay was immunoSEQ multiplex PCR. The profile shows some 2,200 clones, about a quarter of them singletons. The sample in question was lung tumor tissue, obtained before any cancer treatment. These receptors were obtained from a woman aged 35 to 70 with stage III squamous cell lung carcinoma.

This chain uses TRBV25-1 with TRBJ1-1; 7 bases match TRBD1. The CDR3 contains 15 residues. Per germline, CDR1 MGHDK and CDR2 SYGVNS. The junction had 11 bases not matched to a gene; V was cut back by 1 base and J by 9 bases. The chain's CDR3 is CASSELRGTEGKAFF. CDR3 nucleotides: TGTGCCAGCAGTGAATTAAGGGGGACAGAGGGTAAAGCTTTCTTT. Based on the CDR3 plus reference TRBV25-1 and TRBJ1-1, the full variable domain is EADIYQTPRYLVIGTGKKITLECSQTMGHDKMYWYQQDPGMELHLIHYSYGVNSTEKGDLSSESTVSRIRTEHFPLTLESARPSHTSQYLCASSELRGTEGKAFFGQGTRLTVV.

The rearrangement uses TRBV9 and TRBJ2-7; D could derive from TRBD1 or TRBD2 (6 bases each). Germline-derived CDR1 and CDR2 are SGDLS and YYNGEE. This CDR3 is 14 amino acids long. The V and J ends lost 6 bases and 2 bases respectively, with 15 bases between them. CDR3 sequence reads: CASTPGANPYEQYF. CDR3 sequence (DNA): TGTGCCAGCACCCCGGGGGCTAATCCCTACGAGCAGTACTTC.

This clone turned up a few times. CDR3 amino acids: CASSDLLGGSPLHF. The CDR3 region has the DNA TGTGCCAGCAGTGACCTTCTCGGGGGGTCACCCCTCCACTTT. V usage is TRBV6-8 and J usage is TRBJ1-6, with a possible D match to TRBD1 (5 bases). Trimming removed 5 bases from V and 10 bases from J, with 15 bases in between. CDR1 is MNHGY and CDR2 is SAAAGT in the germline V gene. The CDR3 spans 14 residues.